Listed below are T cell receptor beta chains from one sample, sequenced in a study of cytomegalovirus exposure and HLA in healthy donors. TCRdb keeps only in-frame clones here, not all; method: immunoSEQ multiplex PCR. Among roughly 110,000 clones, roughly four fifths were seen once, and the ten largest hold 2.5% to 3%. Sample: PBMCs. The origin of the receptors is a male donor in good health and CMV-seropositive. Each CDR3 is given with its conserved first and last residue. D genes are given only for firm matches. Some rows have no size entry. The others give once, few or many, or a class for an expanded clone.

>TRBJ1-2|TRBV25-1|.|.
CASSEYPSGGYTF
TGTGCCAGCAGTGAATATCCCTCGGGTGGCTACACCTTC
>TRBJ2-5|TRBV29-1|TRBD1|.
CSVGLGTDPQETQYF
TGCAGCGTTGGACTCGGGACAGATCCCCAAGAGACCCAGTACTTC
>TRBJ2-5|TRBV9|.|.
CASSVVPSDMYQETQYF
TGTGCCAGCAGCGTAGTCCCTTCAGACATGTACCAAGAGACCCAGTACTTC
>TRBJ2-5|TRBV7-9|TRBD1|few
CASSLVPGQGPETQYF
TGTGCCAGCAGCTTAGTCCCGGGACAGGGGCCAGAGACCCAGTACTTC
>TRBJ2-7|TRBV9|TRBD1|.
CPRQGSYEQYF
TGTCCCCGACAGGGGTCCTACGAGCAGTACTTC
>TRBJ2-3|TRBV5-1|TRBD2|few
CASSQSQLAGLQADTQYF
TGCGCCAGCAGCCAGAGCCAGCTAGCGGGGCTTCAGGCAGATACGCAGTATTTT
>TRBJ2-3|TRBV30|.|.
CAWSVLGGRDTQYF
TGTGCCTGGAGTGTACTTGGGGGCCGAGATACGCAGTATTTT
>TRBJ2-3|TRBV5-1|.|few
CASSLDVGAVTDTQYF
TGCGCCAGCAGCTTGGACGTAGGAGCTGTAACAGATACGCAGTATTTT
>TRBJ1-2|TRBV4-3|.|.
CASSQLTTADYGYTF
TGCGCCAGCAGCCAACTAACGACAGCTGACTATGGCTACACCTTC
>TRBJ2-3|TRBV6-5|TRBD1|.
CASTVPGQSTDTQYF
TGTGCCAGCACCGTTCCGGGACAGAGCACAGATACGCAGTATTTT
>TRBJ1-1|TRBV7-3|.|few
CASSADLNTEAFF
TGTGCCAGCAGCGCGGACTTGAACACTGAAGCTTTCTTT
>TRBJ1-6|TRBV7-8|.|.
CASSRGRSGSSPLHF
TGTGCCAGCAGCCGGGGACGGTCCGGGAGTTCACCCCTCCACTTT
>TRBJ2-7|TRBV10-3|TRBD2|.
CAISGTSGGAFYEQYF
TGTGCCATCAGCGGGACTAGCGGGGGGGCCTTCTACGAGCAGTACTTC
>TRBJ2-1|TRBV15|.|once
CATSPLRGGASYNEQFF
TGTGCCACCAGCCCTTTGCGGGGTGGGGCTTCGTACAATGAGCAGTTCTTC
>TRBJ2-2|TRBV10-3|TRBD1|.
CAIGRQGAGELFF
TGTGCCATCGGGAGACAGGGGGCCGGGGAGCTGTTTTTT
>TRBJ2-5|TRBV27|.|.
CATQYLQAPERETQYF
TGTGCCACCCAGTACCTGCAGGCCCCTGAGAGAGAGACCCAGTACTTC
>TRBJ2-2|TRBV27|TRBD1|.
CASSLSFPGGLNTGELFF
TGTGCCAGCAGTTTATCGTTCCCAGGGGGATTGAACACCGGGGAGCTGTTTTTT
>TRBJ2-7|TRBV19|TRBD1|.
CASSTGQGTASYEQYF
TGTGCCAGTAGTACGGGACAGGGGACCGCCTCCTACGAGCAGTACTTC
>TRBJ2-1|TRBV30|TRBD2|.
CAWSTRTSGTEFF
TGTGCCTGGAGTACCCGGACTAGCGGGACGGAGTTCTTC
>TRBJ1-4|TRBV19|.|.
CASSTETTTNEKLFF
TGTGCCAGTAGTACCGAGACTACAACTAATGAAAAACTGTTTTTT
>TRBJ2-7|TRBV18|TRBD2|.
CASSPPGLAYEQYF
TGTGCCAGCTCACCCCCGGGACTAGCCTACGAGCAGTACTTC
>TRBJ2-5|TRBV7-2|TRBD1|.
CASSPGLTGDGETQYF
TGTGCCAGCAGCCCGGGATTGACAGGGGACGGAGAGACCCAGTACTTC
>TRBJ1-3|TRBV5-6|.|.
CASSLVTERQSGNTIYF
TGTGCCAGCAGCTTGGTCACGGAGCGACAGTCTGGAAACACCATATATTTT
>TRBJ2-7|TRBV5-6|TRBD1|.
CASSLARQGYYEQYF
TGTGCCAGCAGCTTGGCGAGACAGGGCTACTACGAGCAGTACTTC
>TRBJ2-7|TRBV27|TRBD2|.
CASRHQGLGLARYEQYF
TGTGCCAGCAGGCATCAGGGATTGGGACTAGCGAGGTACGAGCAGTACTTC
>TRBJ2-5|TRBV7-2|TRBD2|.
CASSLGGGPQETQYF
TGTGCCAGCAGCTTAGGCGGGGGGCCCCAAGAGACCCAGTACTTC
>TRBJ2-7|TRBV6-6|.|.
CASSYSVRAYEQYF
TGTGCCAGCAGTTACTCGGTCCGGGCCTACGAGCAGTACTTC
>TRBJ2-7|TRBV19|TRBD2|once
CASSGTSGGAYEQYF
TGTGCCAGTAGTGGGACTAGCGGGGGCGCCTACGAGCAGTACTTC
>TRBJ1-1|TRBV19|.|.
CASSRGRNTEAFF
TGTGCCAGTAGTCGGGGAAGGAACACTGAAGCTTTCTTT
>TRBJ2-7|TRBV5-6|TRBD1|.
CASSVDRGNEQYF
TGTGCCAGCAGCGTGGACAGGGGCAACGAGCAGTACTTC
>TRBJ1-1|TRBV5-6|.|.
CASSFENVPGTEAFF
TGTGCCAGCAGCTTCGAAAACGTCCCAGGGACTGAAGCTTTCTTT
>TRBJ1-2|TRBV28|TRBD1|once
CASSFGSLGRGLVEDGYTF
TGTGCCAGCAGTTTTGGGTCCCTGGGTAGGGGGCTGGTGGAAGATGGCTACACCTTC
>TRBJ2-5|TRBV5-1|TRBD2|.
CASSLEGRASGYQETQYF
TGCGCCAGCAGCTTGGAGGGGCGCGCTAGCGGGTACCAAGAGACCCAGTACTTC
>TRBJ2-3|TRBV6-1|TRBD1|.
CASTQGGQSTDTQYF
TGTGCCAGCACCCAAGGGGGACAGAGCACAGATACGCAGTATTTT
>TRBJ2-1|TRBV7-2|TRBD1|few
CASSLDRGTHNEQFF
TGTGCCAGCAGCTTGGACAGGGGGACCCACAATGAGCAGTTCTTC
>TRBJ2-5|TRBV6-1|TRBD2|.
CASSDTGRGVTSRETQYF
TGTGCCAGCAGTGATACCGGGCGGGGGGTGACCTCAAGAGAGACCCAGTACTTC
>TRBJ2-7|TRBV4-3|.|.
CASSQQQHYEQYF
TGCGCCAGCAGCCAACAACAGCACTACGAGCAGTACTTC
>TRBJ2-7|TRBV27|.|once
CASSLGVTGEQYF
TGTGCCAGCAGTTTGGGCGTAACGGGGGAGCAGTACTTC
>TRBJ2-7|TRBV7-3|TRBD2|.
CASSLGTSGSREQYF
TGTGCCAGCAGCTTGGGGACTAGCGGGAGCAGGGAGCAGTACTTC
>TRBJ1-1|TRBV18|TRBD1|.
CASSPISRGTGAFF
TGTGCCAGCTCACCAATCTCCCGGGGGACAGGGGCTTTCTTT
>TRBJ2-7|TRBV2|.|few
CASSAKGAYEQYF
TGTGCCAGCAGTGCCAAGGGGGCCTACGAGCAGTACTTC
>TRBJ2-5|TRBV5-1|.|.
CASSFLTAQETQYF
TGCGCCAGCAGCTTTTTAACAGCCCAAGAGACCCAGTACTTC
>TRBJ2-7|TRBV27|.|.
CASSPIAEDYEQYF
TGTGCCAGCAGTCCAATAGCGGAGGACTACGAGCAGTACTTC
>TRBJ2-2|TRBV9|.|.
CASSFPGGRPSNTGELFF
TGTGCCAGCAGCTTCCCAGGGGGGCGTCCTTCGAACACCGGGGAGCTGTTTTTT
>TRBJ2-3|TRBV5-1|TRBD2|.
CASSLTAGGPTDTQYF
TGCGCCAGCAGCTTAACAGCGGGAGGTCCCACAGATACGCAGTATTTT
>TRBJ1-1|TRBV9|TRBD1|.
CASSGQGNTEAFF
TGTGCCAGCAGCGGACAGGGGAACACTGAAGCTTTCTTT
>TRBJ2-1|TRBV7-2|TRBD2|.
CASSQGRRLAGFTEQFF
TGTGCCAGCAGCCAGGGGCGTCGACTAGCGGGGTTTACTGAGCAGTTCTTC
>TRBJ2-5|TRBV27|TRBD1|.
CASSSFRDRVVEYF
TGTGCCAGCAGTTCTTTCCGGGACAGGGTGGTAGAGTACTTC
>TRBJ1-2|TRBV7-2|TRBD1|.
CASSLAPTGGGYGYTF
TGTGCCAGCAGCTTAGCCCCAACAGGGGGGGGCTATGGCTACACCTTC
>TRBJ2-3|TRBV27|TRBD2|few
CASRLAGITDTQYF
TGTGCCAGCAGATTAGCGGGGATCACAGATACGCAGTATTTT
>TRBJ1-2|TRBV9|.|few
CASSVGAAGGYTF
TGTGCCAGCAGCGTAGGCGCGGCGGGTGGCTACACCTTC
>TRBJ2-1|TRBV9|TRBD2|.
CASSEGLAVNGEQFF
TGTGCCAGCAGCGAGGGACTAGCGGTCAATGGTGAGCAGTTCTTC
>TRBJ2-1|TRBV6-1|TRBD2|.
CASSGGPYNEQFF
TGTGCCAGCTCGGGGGGGCCCTACAATGAGCAGTTCTTC
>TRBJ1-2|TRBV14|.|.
CASSPLAQGSYGYTF
TGTGCCAGCAGCCCCCTGGCGCAGGGAAGCTATGGCTACACCTTC
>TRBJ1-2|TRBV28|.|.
CASSLFFEAYSNYGYTF
TGTGCCAGCAGTTTATTCTTCGAGGCCTATTCAAACTATGGCTACACCTTC
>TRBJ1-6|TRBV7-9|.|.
CASSADSGYNSPLNF
TGTGCCAGCAGCGCAGACAGTGGGTATAATTCACCCCTCAACTTT
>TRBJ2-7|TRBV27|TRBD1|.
CASSSGTALGEQYF
TGTGCCAGCAGTTCTGGGACAGCCTTGGGAGAGCAGTACTTC
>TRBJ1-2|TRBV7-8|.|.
CASSLAFTSLTNYGYTF
TGTGCCAGCAGCTTAGCTTTTACGAGTCTTACTAACTATGGCTACACCTTC
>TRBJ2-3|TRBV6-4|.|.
CASSQRGASTDTQYF
TGTGCCAGCAGTCAACGGGGGGCCAGCACAGATACGCAGTATTTT
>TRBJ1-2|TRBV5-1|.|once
CASSLARGGYGYTF
TGCGCCAGCAGCTTGGCCAGGGGCGGATATGGCTACACCTTC